This TCR beta chain was obtained from a study of cytomegalovirus exposure and HLA in healthy donors. Each donor was healthy, and each was a bone marrow donor. Donors likely had unrecorded immune exposures despite being nominally healthy when sampled. The germline gives CDR1 MNHNS, CDR2 SASEGT. The CDR3 is 14 residues long. Between the trimmed V and J ends, which lost 1 base and 4 bases, there was a span of 8 bases. Both 60 Vbeta primers and 13 Jbeta primers went into the PCR. The table came from immunoSEQ multiplex PCR; TCRdb's copy has only in-frame clones and leaves some out. The profile shows 150,000 to 200,000 clones, approximately 71% of them singletons. A word on this clone: Antigen unknown.

Notes on the study in general: In a later analysis, parvovirus B19, influenza, CMV and Epstein-Barr virus appeared linked to several top co-occurrence clusters.

Sequencing input: PBMCs. The TCR sequence derives from a man between 50 and 59 years old in good health and CMV-seronegative. V usage is TRBV6-1 and J usage is TRBJ1-3; D is undetermined. The DNA for the CDR3 is TGTGCCAGCAGTGAAGAGAGGGCGGGAAACACCATATATTTT. It codes for CASSEERAGNTIYF.